This T cell receptor (beta chain) appears in the sequencing data of a study of technical replicates of blood from a handful of donors. The CDR3 is made up of 16 amino acids. CDR1 is SQVTM, CDR2 ANQGSEA, per germline. Trimming took 0 bases from V and 8 from J; bases not matched to a gene: 11. The repertoire was sequenced with immunoSEQ multiplex PCR; TCRdb's copy has only in-frame clones and lacks some. The table has roughly 57,000 clones, nearly 95% seen once. The sample consisted of PBMCs. The chain joins TRBV29-1 to TRBJ2-2; TRBD2 matches 8 bases. This receptor was identified in a human donor in good health. Some clones in this sample may be carry-over from other donors' samples. In DNA form, the CDR3 reads TGCAGCGTTGAAGATTTAAGAGCGGGAGTGGCGGGGGAGCTGTTTTTT. This translates into CSVEDLRAGVAGELFF.